These 31 T cell receptor beta chains originate from one sample sequenced in a study of CD4+ T cells in melanoma. Here immunoSEQ multiplex PCR was the method, and the copy in TCRdb shows in-frame clones only, minus some. The sample consists of roughly 9,600 clones, less than 85% of them appearing once. Sample: cells from a culture (not recorded whether cultured in vitro). These receptor sequences come from a human donor with melanoma.

The V and J genes are TRBV5-6 and TRBJ2-5; D unclear. The germline gives CDR1 SGHDT, CDR2 YYEEEE. Between the trimmed V and J ends, which lost 1 base and 4 bases, there was a span of 2 bases. This CDR3 region has 11 residues. The CDR3 protein is CASSLTETQYF. CDR3 sequence (DNA): TGTGCCAGCAGCTTGACAGAGACCCAGTACTTC.

This clone has just one count. V gene TRBV5-1 combines with J gene TRBJ2-3; D may match TRBD1 or TRBD2 (5 bases each). V was shortened by 4 bases and J by 1 base, with 16 bases between the two germline ends. This CDR3 has 16 residues. The germline V gene encodes CDR1 SGHRS and CDR2 YFSETQ. CDR3 in DNA: TGCGCCAGCAGCCCCGGGACCCCACGGGGCACAGATACGCAGTATTTT. Its protein is CASSPGTPRGTDTQYF. The full variable domain, its missing parts supplied by reference TRBV5-1 and TRBJ2-3, is KAGVTQTPRYLIKTRGQQVTLSCSPISGHRSVSWYQQTPGQGLQFLFEYFSETQRNKGNFPGRFSGRQFSNSRSEMNVSTLELGDSALYLCASSPGTPRGTDTQYFGPGTRLTVL.

This clone occurred a few times. The rearrangement joins TRBV5-1 to TRBJ2-7, with 12 bases lining up with TRBD1. The V and J ends lost 4 bases and 2 bases, in that order; junction bases with no gene match: 22. CDR1 SGHRS and CDR2 YFSETQ come from the germline V gene. CDR3 length: 21 residues. The CDR3 bases are TGCGCCAGCAGCCTCCCCCGCGTGGGAAGTTCCGGGACAGGGGGCACCTACGAGCAGTACTTC. Translation gives CASSLPRVGSSGTGGTYEQYF.

The rearrangement uses TRBV6-5 and TRBJ1-1; 9 bases align to TRBD1. CDR3 length: 14 amino acids. J gave up 7 bases and V 4 bases, and 7 bases lay outside the gene matches. Germline CDR1 and CDR2: MNHEY and SVGAGI. For the CDR3, the DNA is TGTGCCAGCAGTTTGGACAGGGGCAGGATTGAAGCTTTCTTT. This gives the protein CASSLDRGRIEAFF.

This rearrangement joins TRBV18 to TRBJ1-1; D perhaps matches TRBD1 (6 bases). Germline V gene data show CDR1 as KGHSH and CDR2 as LQKENI. V was trimmed by 4 bases and J by 3 bases, leaving 9 bases between them. This CDR3 contains 13 residues. For the CDR3, the DNA is TGTGCCAGCTCACGTGAGGGGGACACTGAAGCTTTCTTT. Translated: CASSREGDTEAFF. Variable domain in full (rest from reference TRBV18 and TRBJ1-1): NAGVMQNPRHLVRRRGQEARLRCSPMKGHSHVYWYRQLPEEGLKFMVYLQKENIIDESGMPKERFSAEFPKEGPSILRIQQVVRGDSAAYFCASSREGDTEAFFGQGTRLTVV.

Only one count was recorded for this clone. CDR3 in DNA: TGTGCCAGCAGCTTAAGCGCAGATACGCAGTATTTT. Protein product: CASSLSADTQYF. V usage is TRBV7-2 and J usage is TRBJ2-3; no reliable D call. This CDR3 spans 12 amino acids. V shed 2 bases and J shed 4 bases, with 4 bases lying between them. From germline, CDR1 is SGHTA and CDR2 FQGNSA.

The V gene is TRBV7-9, the J gene TRBJ2-2; possible D gene TRBD1, 6 bases. Germline V lookup: CDR1 SEHNR, CDR2 FQNEAQ (reference sequence). V was cut by 5 bases and J by 1 base, with 14 bases left in between. This CDR3 region has 16 residues. The CDR3 DNA is TGTGCCAGCAGCCCCGGACAGCTACTGAACACCGGGGAGCTGTTTTTT. As protein: CASSPGQLLNTGELFF.

This clone is classed as medium-sized. V and J are TRBV7-9 and TRBJ2-1; TRBD2 agrees at 9 bases. The germline V gene encodes CDR1 SEHNR and CDR2 FQNEAQ (reference sequence). Unmatched junction bases numbered 6, after V lost 11 bases and J lost 4 bases. The CDR3 is 13 amino acids. The CDR3 sequence: CAGSGGAYNEQFF. In nucleotides, the CDR3 is TGTGCCGGTAGCGGGGGCGCTTACAATGAGCAGTTCTTC. Looking up the rest from reference TRBV7-9 and TRBJ2-1 gives the full variable domain: DTGVSQNPRHKITKRGQNVTFRCDPISEHNRLYWYRQTLGQGPEFLTYFQNEAQLEKSRLLSDRFSAERPKGSFSTLEIQRTEQGDSAMYLCAGSGGAYNEQFFGPGTRLTVL.

The rearrangement links TRBV7-9 to TRBJ1-2; D gene unclear. In germline, CDR1 is SEHNR, CDR2 FQNEAQ (reference sequence). The V end lost 1 base, the J end lost 2 bases, and 5 bases lay between the germline ends. This CDR3 spans 13 amino acids. The chain's CDR3 is CASSLVPNYGYTF. CDR3 coding DNA: TGTGCCAGCAGCTTAGTACCCAACTATGGCTACACCTTC. Combining the CDR3 with reference TRBV7-9 and TRBJ1-2 gives the whole variable domain DTGVSQNPRHKITKRGQNVTFRCDPISEHNRLYWYRQTLGQGPEFLTYFQNEAQLEKSRLLSDRFSAERPKGSFSTLEIQRTEQGDSAMYLCASSLVPNYGYTFGSGTRLTVV.

The chain uses TRBV18 and TRBJ2-7; 8 positions match TRBD1. Germline V gene sequence: CDR1 KGHSH, CDR2 LQKENI. With V trimmed by 4 bases and J by 1 base, 9 bases remained unmatched. The CDR3 has 16 amino acids. This CDR3 is CASSQSGTGKSYEQYF. The CDR3 DNA sequence: TGTGCCAGCTCACAATCTGGGACAGGAAAATCCTACGAGCAGTACTTC.

CDR3 residues: CASSPSFRGYTF. CDR3 DNA: TGTGCCAGCAGTCCCAGTTTTCGGGGCTACACCTTC. The J gene is TRBJ1-2, the V gene TRBV12-3 or TRBV12-4; D gene unclear. Trimming shortened V by 5 bases and J by 8 bases, and 12 bases separated the two germline ends. The CDR3 consists of 12 residues.

The genes are TRBV18 and TRBJ2-1, with 8 bases identical to TRBD1. Germline V gene lookup returns CDR1 KGHSH and CDR2 LQKENI. With 4 bases clipped from V and 12 bases from J, the junction kept 17 bases outside the gene matches. The CDR3 contains 16 residues. CDR3 coding DNA: TGTGCCAGCTCACAAACTTCCGGGACAGGTTTTATTACGCAGTTCTTC. This translates into CASSQTSGTGFITQFF.

This sequence joins TRBV5-6 and TRBJ2-3, with TRBD1 as a possible D gene (5 bases). The V gene's germline CDR1 is SGHDT and CDR2 YYEEEE. V was shortened by 1 base and J by 4 bases, with 13 bases between the two germline ends. CDR3 length: 15 amino acids. The CDR3 protein is CASSLFQGRADTQYF. The DNA of the CDR3 is TGTGCCAGCAGCTTGTTTCAGGGTCGCGCAGATACGCAGTATTTT.

The rearrangement uses TRBV4-1 and TRBJ1-5, with D perhaps matching TRBD1 (5 bases). V shed 0 bases and J shed 2 bases, with 11 bases lying between them. CDR3 size: 16 residues. Germline V lookup: CDR1 MGHRA, CDR2 YSYEKL. DNA for the CDR3: TGCGCCAGCAGCCAAGATGGGGGGATCGGCAATCAGCCCCAGCATTTT. This encodes CASSQDGGIGNQPQHF.

This clone came up a few times. This sequence joins TRBV19 and TRBJ1-5, with D maybe TRBD1 (6 bases). V lost 3 bases, J lost 4 bases, and 13 bases lay in between. From germline, CDR1 is LNHDA and CDR2 SQIVND (reference sequence). This CDR3 has 15 amino acids. CDR3 DNA sequence: TGTGCCAGTAGTATCCGACAGGTGTTGAATCAGCCCCAGCATTTT. This codes for CASSIRQVLNQPQHF.

This chain links TRBV5-4 with TRBJ1-6, with D hard to call. V lost 0 bases, J lost 8 bases, and 9 bases lay in between. CDR1 is SGHNT, CDR2 YYREEE, per germline (reference sequence). This CDR3 has 14 amino acids. The CDR3 is CASSLAGRDSPLHF. CDR3 coding DNA: TGTGCCAGCAGCTTGGCTGGGAGGGATTCACCCCTCCACTTT.

This clone was recorded only once. The rearrangement uses TRBV29-1 and TRBJ2-7, with a possible D match to TRBD1 (6 bases). V was shortened by 5 bases and J by 6 bases, with 14 bases between the two germline ends. This CDR3 has 12 amino acids. CDR1 SQVTM and CDR2 ANQGSEA come from the germline V gene. The CDR3 coding sequence is TGCAGCGTTTGGACAGCCGAAGGCGAGCAGTACTTC. Translating gives CSVWTAEGEQYF.

Comments on this clone: At one end the junction does not follow the germline gene, possibly because of a read error. The CDR3 region is CASSLGSGQAIPPLF. The DNA for the CDR3 is TGCGCCAGCAGCTTGGGGTCGGGACAGGCAATACCGCCCCTCTTT. V is TRBV5-1 and J is TRBJ1-1, with TRBD1 matching over 8 bases. Germline assignment: CDR1 SGHRS and CDR2 YFSETQ. CDR3 size: 15 residues.

The chain couples TRBV19 to TRBJ2-3, with 7 bases matching TRBD2. The CDR3 spans 14 residues. Trimming removed 6 bases from V and 1 base from J; junction bases left unmatched: 4. Germline loops: CDR1 LNHDA, CDR2 SQIVND (reference sequence). DNA of the CDR3: TGTGCCAGTAGCCGGGGGGTCCGCACAGATACGCAGTATTTT. Amino acids: CASSRGVRTDTQYF.

Within the sample, this clone is medium-sized. The chain uses TRBV7-2 and TRBJ1-5; tentative D call: TRBD1 (5 bases). V gave up 5 bases and J gave up 6 bases, with 20 bases separating them. CDR3 size: 16 residues. Germline V gene lookup returns CDR1 SGHTA and CDR2 FQGNSA. The CDR3 coding sequence is TGTGCCAGCAGCGGGAGGGGTGGGGTGCTCGCTCAGCCCCAGCATTTT. It translates to CASSGRGGVLAQPQHF.

This clone was picked up a small number of times. This chain joins TRBV5-4 and TRBJ2-5; 10 bases are a match to TRBD2. Germline assignment: CDR1 SGHNT and CDR2 YYREEE (reference sequence). The trim removed 4 bases at V and 0 bases at J, leaving 6 bases unmatched. The CDR3 spans 16 residues. The chain's CDR3 is CASSQGTSAYQETQYF. DNA of the CDR3: TGTGCCAGCAGCCAAGGGACTAGCGCGTACCAAGAGACCCAGTACTTC.

The genes are TRBV21-1 and TRBJ1-3. TRBV21-1 is a recognized pseudogene. The CDR3 is 13 residues long. The CDR3 sequence is CASSNSPGNTIYF. The CDR3 bases are TGTGCCAGCAGCAACTCTCCCGGAAACACCATATATTTT.

The V and J genes are TRBV12-2 and TRBJ1-2. TRBV12-2 is given as a pseudogene. This CDR3 contains 11 residues. The CDR3 nucleotides are TGTGCAAGTCGCTTAGCATGTGGCTACACCTTC. Translated, it gives CASRLACGYTF.

There are a few counts of this clone. This sequence joins TRBV19 and TRBJ2-1, with a weak D call TRBD2 (6 bases). CDR1 is LNHDA and CDR2 is SQIVND in the germline V gene (reference sequence). The V end lost 4 bases, the J end lost 9 bases, and 16 bases lay between the germline ends. The CDR3 runs to 14 residues. The DNA of the CDR3 is TGTGCCAGTAGTAATGGGGCCGGGGGAGGTGAGCAGTTCTTC. Its translation is CASSNGAGGGEQFF.

The gene calls are TRBV5-1 and TRBJ1-2, with D tentatively TRBD1 (5 bases). The CDR3 spans 16 residues. CDR1 and CDR2 (germline): SGHRS, YFSETQ. The V gene lost 0 bases and the J gene lost 4 bases, with 16 bases spanning the gap. CDR3 sequence (DNA): TGCGCCAGCAGCTTGGATGATTTTGTAGGGGCCTATGGCTACACCTTC. Translating gives CASSLDDFVGAYGYTF.

This chain links TRBV14 with TRBJ2-3; no clear D gene. Germline lookup yields CDR1 SGHDN and CDR2 FVKESK. The V end lost 3 bases, the J end lost 6 bases, and 13 bases lay between the germline ends. This CDR3 comprises 14 residues. This CDR3 reads CASSQYKARDTQYF. The DNA for the CDR3 is TGTGCCAGCAGCCAGTACAAAGCCCGGGATACGCAGTATTTT.

V is TRBV5-1 and J is TRBJ2-7, with 7 bases identical to TRBD1. CDR3 length equals 15 residues. Trimming at V came to 0 bases and at J to 0 bases, leaving 3 bases not matched to a gene. The V gene's germline CDR1 is SGHRS and CDR2 YFSETQ. In DNA, the CDR3 is TGCGCCAGCAGCTTGGGTGGGACAGACTCCTACGAGCAGTACTTC. It specifies CASSLGGTDSYEQYF.

This clone turned up a few times. The chain carries TRBV7-2 and TRBJ1-2, with D maybe TRBD1 (5 bases). Germline loops: CDR1 SGHTA, CDR2 FQGNSA. The CDR3 has 14 residues. V dropped 2 bases and J dropped 5 bases, with 12 bases sitting between them. This CDR3 is CASSLRQGGYGYTF. CDR3 nucleotide sequence: TGTGCCAGCAGCTTAAGGCAGGGTGGATATGGCTACACCTTC. Full variable domain (missing parts from reference TRBV7-2 and TRBJ1-2): GAGVSQSPSNKVTEKGKDVELRCDPISGHTALYWYRQSLGQGLEFLIYFQGNSAPDKSGLPSDRFSAERTGGSVSTLTIQRTQQEDSAVYLCASSLRQGGYGYTFGSGTRLTVV.

The chain combines TRBV5-1 with TRBJ2-5; unclear D gene. There are 13 residues in the CDR3. V was pared by 4 bases and J by 5 bases, with 12 bases between. Per germline, CDR1 SGHRS and CDR2 YFSETQ. CDR3 bases: TGCGCCAGCAGCACGGACGGCTGGGAGACCCAGTACTTC. Its protein is CASSTDGWETQYF.

In its sample, this clone is medium-sized. The chain combines TRBV19 with TRBJ2-7; possibly TRBD1 for D (6 bases). This CDR3 is built from 12 residues. Trimming cost V 4 bases and J 4 bases, with 8 bases left between them. Germline V lookup: CDR1 LNHDA, CDR2 SQIVND (reference sequence). CDR3 region: CASSTGQYEQYF. CDR3 sequence (DNA): TGTGCCAGTAGTACCGGACAGTACGAGCAGTACTTC.

CDR3 bases: TGTGCCAGCAGCTCGACAGTCTCCTACGAGCAGTACTTC. Amino acid sequence: CASSSTVSYEQYF. V gene TRBV5-6 combines with J gene TRBJ2-7; weak D call: TRBD1 (5 bases). The length of the CDR3 is 13 residues. Germline values: CDR1 SGHDT, CDR2 YYEEEE. With 3 bases removed from V and 0 bases from J, the gap between germline ends came to 7 bases.